The text below deals with one T cell receptor beta chain. This specimen belongs to a study of blood T cell repertoires in COVID-19. Looking at the study overall: Acute-phase and convalescent COVID-19 samples originated in the United States, Italy and Spain. The analysed material was cDNA or gDNA that came from T cells, B-cell-depleted T cells, or PBMCs.

The Seattle patients joined while their infection was active and were tracked longitudinally afterward. Authors' methods: Counts of nucleated cells, estimated from reference gene primer amplification, were obtained. TCRdb keeps only in-frame clones here, not all; method: immunoSEQ multiplex PCR. V and J calls and clone size are those listed in that table; D and trimming were worked out from the DNA. The table shows approximately 290,000 clones, with just under 90% occurring only once. V lost 5 bases and J 7 bases, leaving 21 bases between the germline ends. This CDR3 spans 15 amino acids. Germline CDR1 is SGHRS and CDR2 is YFSETQ.

The chain joins TRBV5-1 to TRBJ1-2; weak D call: TRBD1 (5 bases). The TCR was taken from a woman in her thirties with COVID-19, enrolled during active disease. The sample consisted of peripheral blood. CDR3 region: CASSFPGGEFVGYTF. CDR3 DNA sequence: TGCGCCAGCAGTTTTCCCGGGGGGGAGTTTGTTGGCTACACCTTC.